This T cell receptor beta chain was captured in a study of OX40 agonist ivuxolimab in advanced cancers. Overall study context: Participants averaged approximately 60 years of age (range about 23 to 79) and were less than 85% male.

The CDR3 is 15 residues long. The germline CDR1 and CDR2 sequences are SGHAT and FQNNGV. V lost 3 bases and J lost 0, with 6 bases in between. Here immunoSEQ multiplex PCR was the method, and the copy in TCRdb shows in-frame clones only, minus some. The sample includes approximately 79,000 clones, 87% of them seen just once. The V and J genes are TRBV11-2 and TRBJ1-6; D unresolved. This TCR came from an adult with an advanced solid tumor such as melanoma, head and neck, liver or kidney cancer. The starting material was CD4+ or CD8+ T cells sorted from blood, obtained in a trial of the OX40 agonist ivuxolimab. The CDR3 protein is CASSFGISYNSPLHF. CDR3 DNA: TGTGCCAGCAGCTTTGGTATCTCCTATAATTCACCCCTCCACTTT. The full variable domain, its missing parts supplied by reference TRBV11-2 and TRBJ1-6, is EAGVAQSPRYKIIEKRQSVAFWCNPISGHATLYWYQQILGQGPKLLIQFQNNGVVDDSQLPKDRFSAERLKGVDSTLKIQPAKLEDSAVYLCASSFGISYNSPLHFGNGTRLTVT.